This entry is about one T cell receptor beta chain. Its target is unknown. Trimming shortened V by 6 bases and J by 7 bases, and 22 bases separated the two germline ends. CDR1 DFQATT and CDR2 SNEGSKA come from the germline V gene (reference sequence). The CDR3 has 15 amino acids. The sample originates from a study of blood T cells in healthy people across ages. Findings and caveats of the study: Because donor CMV status was unknown, expanded clonotype changes were possibly confounded.

A J-beta primer mix and a sample-barcoded 5' primer were used in a second PCR of roughly 7 to 12 cycles. Using its own MiXCR run on the 5' RACE reads, TCRdb lists one record per CDR3 protein. The sample includes over a million distinct CDR3 sequences, around 27% of them seen just once. This same sample was also taken into another study, of T cells of mothers and their children.

The sequencing input was blood. The receptor was derived from a girl aged 2 to 10 in good health. The chain uses TRBV20-1 and TRBJ2-1, with D perhaps TRBD1 (5 bases). For the CDR3, the DNA is TGCAGTGCCCTGAGTAGACAGACCCAAGGGAATGAGCAGTTCTTC. It yields the protein CSALSRQTQGNEQFF.